What follows describes a single T cell receptor (beta chain). Its antigen remains unidentified. Germline V CDR1 and CDR2: SGHDN, FVKESK. The CDR3 has 16 residues. The V gene end was trimmed by 1 base and the J gene end by 4 bases; junction bases not matched to a gene: 8. After 5'RACE with constant-segment primers, TCR alpha and TCR beta cDNA libraries carrying sample barcodes and UMIs were obtained. TCRdb re-called the 5' RACE reads through MiXCR, storing one row per CDR3 protein. Here the sample spans roughly 410,000 distinct CDR3 sequences, more than 20% being singletons. The entry originates in a study of T-cell memory formation after mild COVID-19. About the study: The two donors had largely donor-specific TCR clusters.

Findings and limits, study-wide: There was no confirmation that second-wave clones peaking on day 37 were SARS-CoV-2 specific. Contracting clones from day 15 to 85 showed balanced CD4/CD8; later expanders favored CD4+.

This receptor was taken from an adult woman who had mild COVID-19 (a few samples of this study predate the infection). Cell type and time point are not known. The chain employs TRBV14 and TRBJ2-3, with 7 positions matching TRBD2. Sequenced material: PBMCs or a T cell subset sorted from them (not recorded which). CDR3 coding DNA: TGTGCCAGCAGCCAAGCCCCTCCGGGGGGTGCAGATACGCAGTATTTT. Translating gives CASSQAPPGGADTQYF. Full variable domain (outside the CDR3, taken from reference TRBV14 and TRBJ2-3): EAGVTQFPSHSVIEKGQTVTLRCDPISGHDNLYWYRRVMGKEIKFLLHFVKESKQDESGMPNNRFLAERTGGTYSTLKVQPAELEDSGVYFCASSQAPPGGADTQYFGPGTRLTVL.